What follows are 23 T cell receptor beta chains derived from one specimen sequenced in a study of T cell responses to AZD1222 COVID-19 vaccine. The data were produced by immunoSEQ multiplex PCR, yet TCRdb's version contains in-frame clones alone and is incomplete. The sample has around 190,000 clones; roughly nine tenths are singletons. The sequences come from peripheral blood, collected 28 days after the second AZD1222 dose. These receptors all come from an adult who received the AZD1222 COVID-19 vaccine.

This chain joins TRBV10-1 and TRBJ1-1; the D is unclear. CDR1 WNHNN and CDR2 SYGVQD come from the germline V gene (reference sequence). The CDR3 spans 16 residues. V lost 8 bases, J lost 1 base, and 20 bases lay in between. Here the CDR3 reads CASHVDTPVGNTEAFF. CDR3 nucleotide sequence: TGCGCCAGCCATGTCGATACGCCCGTAGGGAACACTGAAGCTTTCTTT.

For this clone: This sample also contains other DNA sequences that code for the same CDR3. The CDR3 region has the DNA TGTGCCAGCAGTGTCGGGAACACTGAAGCTTTCTTT. Translation gives CASSVGNTEAFF. The chain links TRBV2 to TRBJ1-1; no clear D. CDR1 and CDR2 from the germline V gene are SNHLY and FYNNEI. Deletions cut 4 bases from V and 1 base from J, with 4 bases between. This CDR3 region has 12 residues.

The rearrangement joins TRBV19 to TRBJ2-3; 9 bases align to TRBD1. CDR3 length equals 17 residues. Germline CDR1 reads LNHDA; CDR2 reads SQIVND (reference sequence). After removal of 5 bases from V and 6 bases from J, the junction contained 15 bases not matched to a gene. CDR3 protein: CASSLGSGTGFLDTQYF. The CDR3 DNA is TGTGCCAGTAGTCTTGGTTCCGGGACAGGGTTTCTGGATACGCAGTATTTT.

V and J are TRBV2 and TRBJ2-2, with TRBD1 as a possible D gene (5 bases). The ends were cut back, 7 bases at V and 4 bases at J, with 13 bases in the middle. CDR1 is SNHLY, CDR2 FYNNEI, per germline. The CDR3 runs 14 residues. The chain's CDR3 is CASTKGVRTGELFF. The CDR3 nucleotides are TGTGCCAGCACCAAAGGGGTTCGCACCGGGGAGCTGTTTTTT.

In regard to this clone: This CDR3 is also generated by other DNA sequences in the sample. V gene TRBV18 combines with J gene TRBJ2-7; 8 bases are shared with TRBD1. The length of the CDR3 is 13 residues. V was pared by 2 bases and J by 3 bases, with 0 bases of the junction left unmatched. Germline assignment: CDR1 KGHSH and CDR2 LQKENI. CDR3 in DNA: TGTGCCAGCTCACCAACAGGGGGCTACGAGCAGTACTTC. As protein: CASSPTGGYEQYF.

This clone was observed a single time. V and J are TRBV11-2 and TRBJ2-2; unclear D gene. Germline V gives CDR1 SGHAT, CDR2 FQNNGV. Trimming pared 6 bases from V and 6 bases from J, leaving 17 bases between. The CDR3 length is 15 residues. The CDR3 DNA reads as TGTGCCAGCAGTGCGGACGGTGGCTTCGCCGGGGAGCTGTTTTTT. Amino acids: CASSADGGFAGELFF.

The rearrangement uses TRBV5-6 and TRBJ1-3; the D gene is possibly TRBD1 (6 bases). The CDR3 sequence is 19 residues long. Trimming shortened V by 3 bases and J by 4 bases, and 26 bases separated the two germline ends. CDR1 is SGHDT and CDR2 is YYEEEE in the germline V gene. This CDR3 is CASSSFGTTLPSLGNTIYF. CDR3 sequence (DNA): TGTGCCAGCAGCTCCTTCGGGACAACTCTCCCCTCGTTAGGAAACACCATATATTTT.

This chain joins TRBV11-3 and TRBJ2-1; no reliable D call. The CDR3 spans 14 residues. V lost 2 bases to trimming and J lost 5 bases, with 10 bases between them. The germline V gene has CDR1 SGHNT and CDR2 YENEEA. CDR3: CASSLNRHHNEQFF. The CDR3 bases are TGTGCCAGCAGCTTAAACAGACACCACAATGAGCAGTTCTTC.

In the case of this clone: The sample contains more than one DNA sequence encoding this CDR3. V is TRBV6-2 or TRBV6-3 and J is TRBJ1-1, with D possibly being TRBD1 (5 bases). Germline-derived CDR1 and CDR2 are MNHEY and SVGEGT. V was clipped by 0 bases and J by 1 base, with 6 bases between them. This CDR3 is 14 amino acids long. CDR3 sequence: CASSYSGGNTEAFF. In DNA, the CDR3 is TGTGCCAGCAGTTACTCGGGGGGGAACACTGAAGCTTTCTTT.

The gene calls are TRBV30 and TRBJ1-1; D not resolved. With 4 bases removed from V and 3 bases from J, the gap between germline ends came to 24 bases. The CDR3 is made up of 17 amino acids. The germline CDR1 and CDR2 sequences are GTSNPN and SVGIG (reference sequence). CDR3 amino acids: CAWIREIREIWDTEAFF. DNA for the CDR3: TGTGCCTGGATAAGGGAAATAAGGGAAATTTGGGACACTGAAGCTTTCTTT.

This clone was detected once. The V gene is TRBV7-9, the J gene TRBJ2-7; D may be TRBD1 (6 bases). Trimming shortened V by 9 bases and J by 3 bases, and 18 bases separated the two germline ends. There are 14 residues in the CDR3. CDR1 is SEHNR, CDR2 FQNEAQ, per germline (reference sequence). CDR3 DNA: TGTGCCAGATTCTGGGGACATTCTCGCTACGAGCAGTACTTC. Its protein product is CARFWGHSRYEQYF.

The chain has TRBV4-1 and TRBJ1-2, with TRBD1 matching 7 bases. The trim removed 4 bases at V and 4 bases at J, leaving 15 bases unmatched. Germline values: CDR1 MGHRA, CDR2 YSYEKL. This CDR3 has 17 residues. Here the CDR3 DNA reads TGCGCCAGCAGCCGATCCTTTGGGGAGGGGGCGACCTATGGCTACACCTTC. Translating it yields CASSRSFGEGATYGYTF.

This clone showed up just once. The chain joins TRBV7-8 to TRBJ2-5; no reliable D call. With 3 bases removed from V and 1 base from J, the gap between germline ends came to 15 bases. CDR3 length: 16 amino acids. Germline CDR1 and CDR2: SGHVS and FQNEAQ. CDR3 protein: CASSFGRYTLQETQYF. In DNA form, the CDR3 reads TGTGCCAGCAGCTTCGGACGCTATACCCTCCAAGAGACCCAGTACTTC. The whole variable domain, filled in from reference TRBV7-8 and TRBJ2-5, reads GAGVSQSPRYKVAKRGQDVALRCDPISGHVSLFWYQQALGQGPEFLTYFQNEAQLDKSGLPSDRFFAERPEGSVSTLKIQRTQQEDSAVYLCASSFGRYTLQETQYFGPGTRLLVL.

The chain combines TRBV6-6 with TRBJ1-4, with TRBD1 identical over 9 bases. V shed 5 bases and J 0 bases; nucleotides not matched to a gene: 4. The CDR3 consists of 16 residues. The germline gives CDR1 MNHNY, CDR2 SVGAGI (reference sequence). CDR3 loop: CASSRQGGSTNEKLFF. In DNA form, the CDR3 reads TGTGCCAGCAGTCGACAGGGGGGATCAACTAATGAAAAACTGTTTTTT.

V gene TRBV19 combines with J gene TRBJ1-5, with TRBD1 matching over 9 bases. The CDR3 is 15 residues long. Trimming removed 7 bases from V and 3 bases from J; junction bases left unmatched: 7. Per the germline V gene, CDR1 is LNHDA and CDR2 is SQIVND (reference sequence). DNA of the CDR3: TGTGCCAGTAACCCCGACAGGGGGATCAATCAGCCCCAGCATTTT. Its protein is CASNPDRGINQPQHF.

V gene TRBV11-2 combines with J gene TRBJ1-1; TRBD1 is a possible D gene (6 bases). The length of the CDR3 is 14 residues. The V end was cut by 5 bases, the J end by 0 bases, with 10 bases between. CDR1 and CDR2 (germline): SGHAT, FQNNGV. The DNA of the CDR3 is TGTGCCAGCAGCCGAGGGGGGGTGAACACTGAAGCTTTCTTT. Protein: CASSRGGVNTEAFF.

The J gene is TRBJ2-1, the V gene TRBV27; 8 nucleotides line up with TRBD2. The germline gives CDR1 MNHEY, CDR2 SMNVEV (reference sequence). V shed 2 bases and J 7 bases; nucleotides not matched to a gene: 16. This CDR3 has 18 amino acids. This chain's CDR3 is CASSLVYGGGRRRNEQFF. In DNA form, the CDR3 reads TGTGCCAGCAGTTTAGTCTACGGCGGGGGGCGTCGACGAAATGAGCAGTTCTTC.

This clone was found once. The rearrangement links TRBV27 to TRBJ2-7; D gene uncertain. V was cut by 6 bases and J by 4 bases, with 13 bases left in between. The CDR3 totals 13 residues. Germline loops: CDR1 MNHEY, CDR2 SMNVEV (reference sequence). The DNA of the CDR3 is TGTGCCAGCAGGCAATCCGGCTCGTACGAGCAGTACTTC. Its translation: CASRQSGSYEQYF.

V and J are TRBV9 and TRBJ2-5, with D unresolved. Between the trimmed V and J ends, which lost 4 bases and 0 bases, there was a span of 16 bases. CDR3 length: 16 amino acids. Germline-derived CDR1 and CDR2 are SGDLS and YYNGEE. The CDR3 is CASSHTPVGYQETQYF. Here the CDR3 DNA reads TGTGCCAGCAGCCACACCCCAGTAGGGTACCAAGAGACCCAGTACTTC.

This rearrangement joins TRBV4-2 to TRBJ2-3; no reliable D call. The V gene's germline CDR1 is LGHNA and CDR2 YNFKEQ. CDR3 length: 16 residues. The V and J ends lost 1 base and 2 bases respectively, with 13 bases between them. The CDR3 DNA sequence: TGTGCCAGCAGCCAAGGCGGAAGGCGGATCACAGATACGCAGTATTTT. Encoded protein: CASSQGGRRITDTQYF.

Comments on this clone: The same CDR3 arises from other DNA sequences in this sample as well. The chain couples TRBV5-1 to TRBJ2-5; D is tentatively TRBD1 or TRBD2 (6 bases each). V lost 4 bases, J lost 2 bases, and 12 bases lay in between. Germline V gives CDR1 SGHRS, CDR2 YFSETQ. This CDR3 contains 14 residues. The CDR3 region has the DNA TGCGCCAGCAGCAGCCGGGGGCTACAAGAGACCCAGTACTTC. Its protein is CASSSRGLQETQYF.

The chain joins TRBV9 to TRBJ2-2, with 8 bases aligning to TRBD1. V was pared by 0 bases and J by 7 bases, with 8 bases of the junction left unmatched. This CDR3 has 16 residues. In germline, CDR1 is SGDLS, CDR2 YYNGEE. CDR3 region: CASSVVGQGAFGELFF. The CDR3 DNA sequence: TGTGCCAGCAGCGTAGTGGGGCAGGGGGCATTCGGGGAGCTGTTTTTT.

This rearrangement joins TRBV5-5 to TRBJ1-1; a possible D gene is TRBD1 (6 bases). Germline V CDR1 and CDR2: SGHKS, YYEKEE (reference sequence). This CDR3 is built from 14 residues. V was clipped by 1 base and J by 6 bases, with 13 bases between them. CDR3 residues: CASSLLQGVSEAFF. Here the CDR3 DNA reads TGTGCCAGCAGCTTGCTACAGGGTGTCTCTGAAGCTTTCTTT.